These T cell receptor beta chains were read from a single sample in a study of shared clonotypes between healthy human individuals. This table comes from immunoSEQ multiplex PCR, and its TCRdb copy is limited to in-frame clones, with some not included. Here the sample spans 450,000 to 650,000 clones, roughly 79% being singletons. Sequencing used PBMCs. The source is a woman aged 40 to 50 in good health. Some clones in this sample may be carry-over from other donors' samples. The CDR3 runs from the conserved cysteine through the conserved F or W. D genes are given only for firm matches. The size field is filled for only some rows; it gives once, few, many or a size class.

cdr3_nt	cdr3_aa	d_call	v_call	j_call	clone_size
TGTGCCAGCAGGTCGGGACAGGGATCCTACAATGAGCAGTTCTTC	CASRSGQGSYNEQFF	TRBD1	TRBV28	TRBJ2-1	NA
TGTGCCAGCAGTTTAGGCGGTCGAGGGTACCAAGAGACCCAGTACTTC	CASSLGGRGYQETQYF	NA	TRBV28	TRBJ2-5	NA
TGTGCCAGCAGTGAACAGGGGGACACCTACGAGCAGTACTTC	CASSEQGDTYEQYF	TRBD1	TRBV2	TRBJ2-7	NA
TGTGCCAGCAGCGCGGGACTTTTATACGAGCAGTACTTC	CASSAGLLYEQYF	NA	TRBV7-2	TRBJ2-7	NA
TGTGCCAGCAGTTACCACCTCGGTGAGCAGTTCTTC	CASSYHLGEQFF	NA	TRBV6-6	TRBJ2-1	NA
TGTGCCAGCAGCACCCACAGGGGGCCTAACTATGGCTACACCTTC	CASSTHRGPNYGYTF	TRBD1	TRBV7-9	TRBJ1-2	NA
TGTGCCAGCTCACTCCGGGACAGGGAATACAATGAGCAGTTCTTC	CASSLRDREYNEQFF	TRBD1	TRBV18	TRBJ2-1	few
TGTGCCAGTAGTATAACTAGCGGGAGTTACGAGCAGTACTTC	CASSITSGSYEQYF	TRBD2	TRBV19	TRBJ2-7	NA
TGTGCTAGTGGTTTGGCCCGTCTTCCGGGACTAGCGGGAGTGGGCGGCACAGATACGCAGTATTTT	CASGLARLPGLAGVGGTDTQYF	TRBD2	TRBV12-5	TRBJ2-3	NA
TGTGCCAGCAGCCTATTCCCTGGGACAGGGACACGGAAAGAGACCCAGTACTTC	CASSLFPGTGTRKETQYF	TRBD1	TRBV7-8	TRBJ2-5	NA
TGTGCCAGCAGTGAAGAGAGGGCTAGCCACTCCTACGAGCAGTACTTC	CASSEERASHSYEQYF	NA	TRBV6-1	TRBJ2-7	NA
TGTGCCAGCAGCTTAGACGGCGGGAGCACAGATACGCAGTATTTT	CASSLDGGSTDTQYF	NA	TRBV7-2	TRBJ2-3	NA
TGTGCCAGCAGCGTATGGGGCAGCCCTAACTATGGCTACACCTTC	CASSVWGSPNYGYTF	NA	TRBV9	TRBJ1-2	few
TGTGCCAGCACCCCCCTCGGCCCAGTCGGATATGGCTACACCTTC	CASTPLGPVGYGYTF	NA	TRBV11-2	TRBJ1-2	NA
TGTGCCAGCAGGGACAGGTCCACCACCGGGGAGCTGTTTTTT	CASRDRSTTGELFF	TRBD1	TRBV2	TRBJ2-2	NA
TGTGCCTGGAGCCAGATCCGAATGGGCGGGAGTAAGGCCGGGGAGCTGTTTTTT	CAWSQIRMGGSKAGELFF	TRBD2	TRBV30	TRBJ2-2	NA
TGTGCCAGCAGCTTGAGGAGACAGGCTATCAATGAGCAGTTCTTC	CASSLRRQAINEQFF	NA	TRBV11-2	TRBJ2-1	NA
TGTGCCAGCATTAGGGCAGGGAGCACCCCCTATGGCTACACCTTC	CASIRAGSTPYGYTF	NA	TRBV28	TRBJ1-2	once
TGCGCCAGCAGCTTGTCCTGGGGGGCGGATAATACGCAGTATTTT	CASSLSWGADNTQYF	NA	TRBV5-1	TRBJ2-3	once
TGTGCCAGCAGCAAACAGGGTATCGATGAGCAGTTCTTC	CASSKQGIDEQFF	NA	TRBV7-3	TRBJ2-1	NA